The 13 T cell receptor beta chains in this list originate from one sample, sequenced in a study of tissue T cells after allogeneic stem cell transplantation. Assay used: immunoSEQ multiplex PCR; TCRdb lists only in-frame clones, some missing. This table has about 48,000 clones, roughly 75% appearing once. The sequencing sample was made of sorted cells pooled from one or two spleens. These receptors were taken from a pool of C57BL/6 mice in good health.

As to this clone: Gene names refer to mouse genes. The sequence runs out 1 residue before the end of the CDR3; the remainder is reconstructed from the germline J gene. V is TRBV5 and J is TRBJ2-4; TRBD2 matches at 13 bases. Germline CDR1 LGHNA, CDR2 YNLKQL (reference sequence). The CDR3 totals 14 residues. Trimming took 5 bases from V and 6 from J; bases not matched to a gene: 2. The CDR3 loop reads CASSRDWGGNTLYF. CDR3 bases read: TGTGCCAGCAGCAGGGACTGGGGGGGTAACACCTTGTAC.

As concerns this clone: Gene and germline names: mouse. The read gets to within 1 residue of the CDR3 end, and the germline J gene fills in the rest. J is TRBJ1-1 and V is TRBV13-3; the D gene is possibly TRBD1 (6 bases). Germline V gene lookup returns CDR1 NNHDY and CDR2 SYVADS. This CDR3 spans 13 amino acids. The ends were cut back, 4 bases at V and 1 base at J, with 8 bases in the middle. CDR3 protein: CASSRDKNTEVFF. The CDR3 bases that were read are TGTGCCAGCAGTCGGGACAAAAACACAGAAGTCTTC.

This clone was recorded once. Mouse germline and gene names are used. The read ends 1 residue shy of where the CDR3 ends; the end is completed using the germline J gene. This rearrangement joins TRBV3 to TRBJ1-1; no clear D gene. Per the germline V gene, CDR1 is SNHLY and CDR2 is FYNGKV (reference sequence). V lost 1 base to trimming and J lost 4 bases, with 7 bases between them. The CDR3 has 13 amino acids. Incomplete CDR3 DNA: TGTGCCAGCAGCTTAGGGAAGAGCACAGAAGTCTTC. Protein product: CASSLGKSTEVF. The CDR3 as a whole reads CASSLGKSTEVFF.

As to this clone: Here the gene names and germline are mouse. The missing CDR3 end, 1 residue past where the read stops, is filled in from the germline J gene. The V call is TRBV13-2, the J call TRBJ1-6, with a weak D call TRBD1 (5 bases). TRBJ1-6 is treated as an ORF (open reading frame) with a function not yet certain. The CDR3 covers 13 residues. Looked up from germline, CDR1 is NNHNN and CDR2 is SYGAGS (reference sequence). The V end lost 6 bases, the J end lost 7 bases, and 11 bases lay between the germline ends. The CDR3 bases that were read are TGTGCCAGCGCCTCAGGGAGGAATTCGCCCCTCTAC. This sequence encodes CASASGRNSPLY. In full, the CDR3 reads CASASGRNSPLYF.

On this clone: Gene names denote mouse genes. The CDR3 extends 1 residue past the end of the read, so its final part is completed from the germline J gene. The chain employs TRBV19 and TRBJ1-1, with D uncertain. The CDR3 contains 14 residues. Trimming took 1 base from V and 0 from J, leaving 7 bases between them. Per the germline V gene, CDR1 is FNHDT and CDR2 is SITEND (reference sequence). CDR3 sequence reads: CASSIPKSNTEVFF. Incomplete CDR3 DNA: TGTGCCAGCAGTATACCAAAATCAAACACAGAAGTCTTC.

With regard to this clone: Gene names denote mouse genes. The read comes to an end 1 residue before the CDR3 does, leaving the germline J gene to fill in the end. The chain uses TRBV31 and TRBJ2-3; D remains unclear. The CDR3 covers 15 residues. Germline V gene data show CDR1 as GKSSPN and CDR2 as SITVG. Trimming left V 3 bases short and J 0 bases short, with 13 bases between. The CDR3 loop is CAWSPPLSSAETLYF. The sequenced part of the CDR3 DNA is TGTGCCTGGAGCCCCCCCTTGTCTAGTGCAGAAACGCTGTAT. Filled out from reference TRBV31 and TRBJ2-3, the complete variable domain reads AQTIHQWPVAEIKAVGSPLSLGCTIKGKSSPNLYWYWQATGGTLQQLFYSITVGQVESVVQLNLSASRPKDDQFILSTEKLLLSHSGFYLCAWSPPLSSAETLYFGSGTRLTVL.

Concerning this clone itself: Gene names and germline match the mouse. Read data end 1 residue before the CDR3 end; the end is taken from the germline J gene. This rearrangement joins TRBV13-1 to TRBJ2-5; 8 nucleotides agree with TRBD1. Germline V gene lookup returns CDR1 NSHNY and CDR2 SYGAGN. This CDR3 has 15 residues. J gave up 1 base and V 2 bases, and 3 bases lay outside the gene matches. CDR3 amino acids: CASSDRGRDQDTQYF. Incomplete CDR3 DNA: TGTGCCAGCAGTGACAGGGGGCGCGACCAAGACACCCAGTAC.

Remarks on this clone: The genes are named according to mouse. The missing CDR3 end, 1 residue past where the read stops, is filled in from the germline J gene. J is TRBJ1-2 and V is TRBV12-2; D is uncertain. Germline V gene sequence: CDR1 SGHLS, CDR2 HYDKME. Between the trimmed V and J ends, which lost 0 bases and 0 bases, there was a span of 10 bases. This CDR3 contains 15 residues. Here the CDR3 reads CASSLDFNANSDYTF. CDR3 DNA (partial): TGTGCCAGCTCTCTCGATTTCAATGCAAACTCCGACTACACC.

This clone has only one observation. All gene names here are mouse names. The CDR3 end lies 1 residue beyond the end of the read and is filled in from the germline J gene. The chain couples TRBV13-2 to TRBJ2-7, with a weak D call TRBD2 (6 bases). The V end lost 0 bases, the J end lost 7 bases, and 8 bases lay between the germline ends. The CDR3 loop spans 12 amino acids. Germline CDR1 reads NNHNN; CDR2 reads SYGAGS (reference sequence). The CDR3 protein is CASGDVGGEQYF. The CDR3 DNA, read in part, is TGTGCCAGCGGTGATGTTGGGGGAGAACAGTAC.

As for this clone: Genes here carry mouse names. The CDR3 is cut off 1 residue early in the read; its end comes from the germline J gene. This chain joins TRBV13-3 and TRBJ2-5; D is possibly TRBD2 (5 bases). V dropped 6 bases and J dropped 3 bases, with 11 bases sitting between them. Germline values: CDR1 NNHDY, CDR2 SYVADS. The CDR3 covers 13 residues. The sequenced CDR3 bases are TGTGCCAGCAAGGGCCTGGGTCAAGACACCCAGTAC. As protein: CASKGLGQDTQY. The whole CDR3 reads CASKGLGQDTQYF. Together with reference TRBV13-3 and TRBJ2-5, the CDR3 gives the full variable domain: EAAVTQSPRSKVAVTGGKVTLSCHQTNNHDYMYWYRQDTGHGLRLIHYSYVADSTEKGDIPDGYKASRPSQENFSLILELASLSQTAVYFCASKGLGQDTQYFGPGTRLLVL.

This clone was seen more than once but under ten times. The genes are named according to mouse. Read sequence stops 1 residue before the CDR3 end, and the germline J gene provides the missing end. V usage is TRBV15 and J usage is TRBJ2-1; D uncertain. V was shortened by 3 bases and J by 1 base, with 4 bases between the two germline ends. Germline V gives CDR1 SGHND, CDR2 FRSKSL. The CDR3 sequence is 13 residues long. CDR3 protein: CASSLYNYAEQFF. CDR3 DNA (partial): TGTGCCAGCAGTTTGTACAACTATGCTGAGCAGTTC.

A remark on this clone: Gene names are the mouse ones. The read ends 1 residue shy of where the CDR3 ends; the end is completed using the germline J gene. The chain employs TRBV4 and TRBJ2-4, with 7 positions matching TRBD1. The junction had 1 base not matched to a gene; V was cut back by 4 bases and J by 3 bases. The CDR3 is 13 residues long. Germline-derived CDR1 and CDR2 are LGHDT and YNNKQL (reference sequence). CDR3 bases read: TGTGCCAGCAGCTGGGACAGACAAAACACCTTGTAC. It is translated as CASSWDRQNTLY. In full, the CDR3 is CASSWDRQNTLYF.

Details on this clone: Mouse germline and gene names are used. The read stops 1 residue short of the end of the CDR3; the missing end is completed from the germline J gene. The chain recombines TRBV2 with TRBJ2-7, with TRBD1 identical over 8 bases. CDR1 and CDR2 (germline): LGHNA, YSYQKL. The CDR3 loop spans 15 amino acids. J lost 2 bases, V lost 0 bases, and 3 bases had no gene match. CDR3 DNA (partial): TGTGCCAGCAGCCAAGATTGGACAGGGCCCTATGAACAGTAC. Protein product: CASSQDWTGPYEQY. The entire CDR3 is CASSQDWTGPYEQYF.